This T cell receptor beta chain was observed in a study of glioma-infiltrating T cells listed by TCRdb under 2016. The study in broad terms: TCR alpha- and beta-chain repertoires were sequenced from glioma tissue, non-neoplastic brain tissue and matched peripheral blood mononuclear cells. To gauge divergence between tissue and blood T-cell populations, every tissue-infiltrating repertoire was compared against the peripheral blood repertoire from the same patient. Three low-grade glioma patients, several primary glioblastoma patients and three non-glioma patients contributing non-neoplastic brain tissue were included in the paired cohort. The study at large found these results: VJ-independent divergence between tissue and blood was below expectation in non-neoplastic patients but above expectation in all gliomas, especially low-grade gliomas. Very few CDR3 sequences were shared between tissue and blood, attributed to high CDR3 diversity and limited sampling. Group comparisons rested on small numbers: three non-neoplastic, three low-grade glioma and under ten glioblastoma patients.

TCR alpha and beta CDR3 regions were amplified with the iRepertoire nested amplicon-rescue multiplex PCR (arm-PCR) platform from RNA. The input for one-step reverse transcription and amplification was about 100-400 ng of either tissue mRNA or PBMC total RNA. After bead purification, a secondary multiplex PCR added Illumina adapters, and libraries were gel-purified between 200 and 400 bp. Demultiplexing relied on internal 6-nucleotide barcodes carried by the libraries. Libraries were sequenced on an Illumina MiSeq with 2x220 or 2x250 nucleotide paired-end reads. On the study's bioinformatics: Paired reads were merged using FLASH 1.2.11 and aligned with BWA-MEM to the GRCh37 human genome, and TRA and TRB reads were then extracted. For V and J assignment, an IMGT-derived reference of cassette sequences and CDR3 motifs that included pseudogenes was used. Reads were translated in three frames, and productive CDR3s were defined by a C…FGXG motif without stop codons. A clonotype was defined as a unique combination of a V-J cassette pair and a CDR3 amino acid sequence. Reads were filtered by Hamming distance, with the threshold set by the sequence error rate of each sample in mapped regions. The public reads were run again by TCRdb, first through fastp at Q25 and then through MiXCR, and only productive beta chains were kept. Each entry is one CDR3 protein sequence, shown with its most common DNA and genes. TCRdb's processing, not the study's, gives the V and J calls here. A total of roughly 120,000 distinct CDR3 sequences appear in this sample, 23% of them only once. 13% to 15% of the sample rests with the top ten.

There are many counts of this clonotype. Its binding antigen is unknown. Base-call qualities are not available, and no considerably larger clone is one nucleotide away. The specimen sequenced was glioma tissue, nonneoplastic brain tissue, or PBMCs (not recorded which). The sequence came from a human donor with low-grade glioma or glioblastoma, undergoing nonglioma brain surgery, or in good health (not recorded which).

CDR3 loop: CASSQVSSGNHWNEQFF. The nucleotides are TGTGCCAGCAGCCAAGTTTCTAGCGGAAATCACTGGAATGAGCAGTTCTTC. Recombination linked TRBV4-2 to TRBJ2-1, with 7 central nucleotides matching TRBD2. V is cut back by 1 base and J by 7 bases, with 13 bases in the junction unmatched. The CDR3 sequence holds 17 residues, the cysteine and phenylalanine included. Of the read, only the CDR3 DNA is kept; its 51 bases are in frame from base 1. The germline V gene supplies CDR1 LGHNA and CDR2 YNFKEQ.